This is a list of T cell receptor beta chains from one sample in a study of T cell repertoires in cytomegalovirus infection. TCRdb re-derived calls from the reads in MiXCR, one entry per CDR3 protein. The profile shows 630,000 or so distinct CDR3 sequences, roughly 24% of them singletons. The specimen was CD8+ T cells from PBMCs. The receptors derive from a human donor in good health (CMV status not recorded). Some clones in this sample may be carry-over from other donors' samples. The CDR3 runs from the conserved cysteine through the conserved F or W. D genes are given only for firm matches. Clone size is given for some rows only: seen once, a few or many times, or a class if the clone is expanded.

DNA: TGTGCCAGCGGACCGGGGGGCCCAGATACGCAGTATTTT
CDR3: CASGPGGPDTQYF
D: .
size: .
length: 13
V: TRBV14
J: TRBJ2-3

DNA: TGTGCCAGCAGGGAGGGACCGACCTTCAGGAATGAGCAGTTCTTC
CDR3: CASREGPTFRNEQFF
D: .
size: many
length: 15
V: TRBV6-1
J: TRBJ2-1

DNA: TGCAGTGCTAGAGAAACTGGAGCGGGGCTCACCGGGGAGCTGTTTTTT
CDR3: CSARETGAGLTGELFF
D: TRBD2
size: .
length: 16
V: TRBV20-1
J: TRBJ2-2

DNA: TGTGCCAGCACCTTCCCTCGGGACTCCTCAGCAGATACGCAGTATTTT
CDR3: CASTFPRDSSADTQYF
D: .
size: .
length: 16
V: TRBV9
J: TRBJ2-3

DNA: TGCGCGAGAGGGTCACCCCTCCACTTT
CDR3: CARGSPLHF
D: .
size: few
length: 9
V: TRBV23-1
J: TRBJ1-6

DNA: TGCGCCAGCAGCGTGGGACTAGCGGGGTTGAACACCGGGGAGCTGTTTTTT
CDR3: CASSVGLAGLNTGELFF
D: TRBD2
size: .
length: 17
V: TRBV5-1
J: TRBJ2-2

DNA: TGTGCCAGCAGCTTGGAGGGGATAACTGGAAACACCATATATTTT
CDR3: CASSLEGITGNTIYF
D: .
size: .
length: 15
V: TRBV7-2
J: TRBJ1-3

DNA: TGCAGTGCTAGAGGGCCCCCAGGGATCTCCTACAATGAGCAGTTCTTC
CDR3: CSARGPPGISYNEQFF
D: .
size: .
length: 16
V: TRBV20-1
J: TRBJ2-1

DNA: TGTGCCACCAGTGACTCCCGGGACTTCAATGAGCAGTTCTTC
CDR3: CATSDSRDFNEQFF
D: .
size: .
length: 14
V: TRBV24-1
J: TRBJ2-1

DNA: TGTGCCAGCAGTTTAGGCGGACTAGCGGAGCTGTTTTTT
CDR3: CASSLGGLAELFF
D: TRBD2
size: .
length: 13
V: TRBV12-3/TRBV12-4
J: TRBJ2-2

DNA: TGTGCCAGCAGTTACTCGGGGGACGACTATGGCTACACCTTC
CDR3: CASSYSGDDYGYTF
D: .
size: few
length: 14
V: TRBV6-5
J: TRBJ1-2

DNA: TGTGCCAGCAGCTCTTCAAAACAGGGTACCTACGAGCAGTACTTC
CDR3: CASSSSKQGTYEQYF
D: .
size: .
length: 15
V: TRBV7-6
J: TRBJ2-7

DNA: TGTGCCAGGGCCAGGGACAGAAAATACAATGAGCAGTTCTTC
CDR3: CARARDRKYNEQFF
D: TRBD1
size: .
length: 14
V: TRBV19
J: TRBJ2-1

DNA: TGTGCCAGCAGCTTAGAAAACTCCGGGGAGCTGTTTTTT
CDR3: CASSLENSGELFF
D: .
size: .
length: 13
V: TRBV7-6
J: TRBJ2-2

DNA: TGTGCCAGTAGTATATGGCAGTCTAACACTGAAGCTTTCTTT
CDR3: CASSIWQSNTEAFF
D: .
size: .
length: 14
V: TRBV19
J: TRBJ1-1

DNA: TGTGCCAGCAGTTACCGCGGGGGCCGCAGATACAATGAGCAGTTCTTC
CDR3: CASSYRGGRRYNEQFF
D: .
size: .
length: 16
V: TRBV6-2/TRBV6-3
J: TRBJ2-1

DNA: TGCAGCGTTGAAGAGCAGACCCAGTACTTC
CDR3: CSVEEQTQYF
D: .
size: .
length: 10
V: TRBV29-1
J: TRBJ2-5

DNA: TGTGCCAGCAGAACAGGATCGAACACTGAAGCTTTCTTT
CDR3: CASRTGSNTEAFF
D: .
size: .
length: 13
V: TRBV28
J: TRBJ1-1

DNA: TGCAGTGAGTTGTGCTCCTACAATGAGCAGTTCTTC
CDR3: CSELCSYNEQFF
D: .
size: .
length: 12
V: TRBV20-1
J: TRBJ2-1